This T cell receptor (beta chain) was sequenced during a study of T-cell reconstitution after alpha-beta-depleted transplantation in children. Unique molecular identifiers tagged the TCRbeta library. Using its own MiXCR run on the PCR reads, TCRdb lists one record per CDR3 protein. The sample holds approximately 520,000 distinct CDR3 sequences, 32% seen once. The CDR3 contains 14 residues. Trimming removed 5 bases from V and 3 bases from J; junction bases left unmatched: 5. The rearrangement uses TRBV12-3 or TRBV12-4 and TRBJ2-3, with TRBD2 matching over 7 bases. The clonotype originates from a human donor who donated a stem cell graft to a child with aplastic anemia. Sequenced here: PBMCs from the stem cell graft donor, sampled from the stem cell graft. The CDR3 bases are TGTGCCAGCAGTCGAAGCGGGAAAACAGATACGCAGTATTTT. Translated, it gives CASSRSGKTDTQYF.